Following are 23 T cell receptor beta chains from one sample sequenced in a study of blood T cells in healthy people across ages. For the second PCR, which ran for roughly 7 to 11 cycles, a sample-barcoded 5' primer and a J-beta primer mix were used. TCRdb re-derived calls from the 5' RACE reads in MiXCR, one entry per CDR3 protein. The sample records about 690,000 distinct CDR3 sequences, approximately 40% being singletons. Sequencing was performed on blood. The receptor set was obtained from a man older than 75 in good health.

The rearrangement links TRBV4-3 to TRBJ2-1, with 13 bases lining up with TRBD2. V lost 1 base to trimming and J lost 9 bases; unmatched junction nucleotides: 3. CDR1 is LGHNA, CDR2 YSLEER, per germline. The CDR3 sequence is 15 residues long. CDR3 region: CASSQGLAGGGEQFF. CDR3 DNA sequence: TGCGCCAGCAGCCAAGGACTAGCGGGAGGCGGTGAGCAGTTCTTC.

The rearrangement links TRBV5-1 to TRBJ2-3, with D hard to call. CDR3 length equals 13 residues. Trimming shortened V by 4 bases and J by 2 bases, and 8 bases separated the two germline ends. Germline loops: CDR1 SGHRS, CDR2 YFSETQ. CDR3 protein: CASSGAATDTQYF. The DNA of the CDR3 is TGCGCCAGCAGCGGAGCAGCCACAGATACGCAGTATTTT.

The J gene is TRBJ2-1, the V gene TRBV7-2; D could derive from TRBD1 or TRBD2 (5 bases each). This CDR3 contains 15 residues. V lost 3 bases to trimming and J lost 2 bases, with 11 bases between them. Germline loops: CDR1 SGHTA, CDR2 FQGNSA. CDR3: CASSFTGGTYNEQFF. CDR3 in DNA: TGTGCCAGCAGCTTCACAGGAGGCACCTACAATGAGCAGTTCTTC.

This chain connects TRBV3-1 to TRBJ2-1; 7 bases map to TRBD2. This CDR3 has 16 amino acids. The trim removed 0 bases at V and 3 bases at J, leaving 5 bases unmatched. Germline assignment: CDR1 LGHDT and CDR2 YNNKEL (reference sequence). CDR3 DNA: TGTGCCAGCAGCCAAGAGTGGAGCGGGGACTACAATGAGCAGTTCTTC. Residues: CASSQEWSGDYNEQFF.

This sequence joins TRBV5-1 and TRBJ1-1, with 9 bases that match TRBD1. The trim removed 2 bases at V and 9 bases at J, leaving 11 bases unmatched. CDR1 and CDR2 (germline): SGHRS, YFSETQ. The CDR3 runs to 15 residues. The CDR3 reads CASSLSHSGTGKAFF. The CDR3 DNA follows: TGCGCCAGCAGCTTAAGCCACTCCGGGACAGGGAAAGCTTTCTTT.

This clonotype was counted a few times. This rearrangement joins TRBV4-2 to TRBJ2-4; a weak D match, TRBD1 (5 bases). This CDR3 contains 19 residues. Between the trimmed V and J ends, which lost 0 bases and 0 bases, there was a span of 18 bases. Germline V gene lookup returns CDR1 LGHNA and CDR2 YNFKEQ. This CDR3 is CASSQEFQGDLLAKNIQYF. The CDR3 DNA reads TGTGCCAGCAGCCAAGAATTTCAGGGCGACCTTTTAGCCAAAAACATTCAGTACTTC.

This clonotype was counted a single time. The chain employs TRBV2 and TRBJ2-1, with no clear D. CDR3 length: 14 amino acids. V lost 2 bases and J lost 4, with 9 bases in between. Looked up from germline, CDR1 is SNHLY and CDR2 is FYNNEI. This CDR3 reads CASSEQQVYNEQFF. CDR3 sequence (DNA): TGTGCCAGCAGTGAACAGCAGGTTTACAATGAGCAGTTCTTC.

This clonotype appeared a few times. CDR3 region: CATNRPGSKDTQYF. DNA for the CDR3: TGTGCCACCAACCGACCAGGGTCAAAGGATACGCAGTATTTT. This chain links TRBV6-2 or TRBV6-3 with TRBJ2-3; possibly TRBD1 for D (5 bases). Germline V gene sequence: CDR1 MNHEY, CDR2 SVGEGT. This CDR3 comprises 14 residues. V lost 10 bases, J lost 6 bases, and 20 bases lay in between.

The chain combines TRBV24-1 with TRBJ2-3; 10 bases agree with TRBD2. The CDR3 runs 18 residues. Trimming removed 4 bases from V and 3 bases from J; junction bases left unmatched: 12. CDR1 and CDR2 from the germline V gene are KGHDR and SFDVKD. The CDR3 DNA follows: TGTGCCACCAGTGACCTAGGGAGCGGGAGGGCCGGAACAGATACGCAGTATTTT. This translates into CATSDLGSGRAGTDTQYF.

A few counts support this clonotype. The J gene is TRBJ2-7, the V gene TRBV6-5; perhaps D is TRBD1 or TRBD2 (6 bases each). The germline V and J ends were trimmed by 5 bases and 0 bases, with 14 bases remaining between them. The CDR3 is made up of 15 amino acids. CDR1 is MNHEY and CDR2 is SVGAGI in the germline V gene. The CDR3 region is CASSKNWGASYEQYF. The DNA for the CDR3 is TGTGCCAGCAGTAAGAACTGGGGGGCCTCCTACGAGCAGTACTTC.

The chain joins TRBV11-2 to TRBJ2-4, with unresolved D. The J call is doubtful: the DNA matches TRBJ2-7 better. The CDR3 has 11 residues. Looked up from germline, CDR1 is SGHAT and CDR2 is FQNNGV. The CDR3 protein is CASSAKYEQYF. In nucleotides, the CDR3 is TGTGCCAGCAGCGCTAAGTACGAGCAGTACTTC.

This chain joins TRBV27 and TRBJ2-1; unclear D gene. This CDR3 region has 15 residues. Per the germline V gene, CDR1 is MNHEY and CDR2 is SMNVEV (reference sequence). Trimming removed 4 bases at V and 0 bases at J, with 10 bases between. CDR3 protein: CASSSDADSYNEQFF. As DNA, the CDR3 is TGTGCCAGCAGTTCAGACGCCGACTCCTACAATGAGCAGTTCTTC.

Ten or more counts support this clonotype. The chain has TRBV4-3 and TRBJ1-2, with 11 bases lining up with TRBD1. V dropped 4 bases and J dropped 7; count of bases not matched to a gene: 2. The CDR3 runs to 13 residues. Germline values: CDR1 LGHNA, CDR2 YSLEER. The CDR3 DNA reads as TGCGCCAGCAGCCGGGGACAGGGGGTTGGCTACACCTTC. This codes for CASSRGQGVGYTF.

Details on this clonotype: The DNA is omitted, as the CDR3 cannot be located on it reliably, and the CDR3 follows TCRdb's listing. This sequence joins TRBV20-1 and TRBJ2-3; the DNA was not compared with TRBD2, the D call given in the table. From its first to its last residue, the CDR3 has 11 amino acids. Germline V gives CDR1 DFQATT, CDR2 SNEGSKA (reference sequence). The CDR3 region is CTDEEGRRSIF.

This clonotype turned up a few times. Being one base from a much bigger clone, this may be a read error. This sequence joins TRBV20-1 and TRBJ2-1, with D possibly matching TRBD1 (5 bases). CDR1 DFQATT and CDR2 SNEGSKA come from the germline V gene (reference sequence). This CDR3 has 11 residues. Trimming cost V 6 bases and J 13 bases, with 16 bases left between them. The CDR3 DNA follows: TGCAGTGCCGACAGTCAAGAGACCCAGTTCTTC. Translated: CSADSQETQFF.

This clonotype was recorded a few times. The gene calls are TRBV20-1 and TRBJ1-1; D is undetermined. The germline gives CDR1 DFQATT, CDR2 SNEGSKA (reference sequence). This CDR3 contains 11 residues. Trimming removed 1 base at V and 11 bases at J, with 11 bases between. DNA for the CDR3: TGCAGTGCTAGAGTAGCGGGGAGGGCTTTCTTT. Residues: CSARVAGRAFF.

The rearrangement uses TRBV4-2 and TRBJ1-2, with a possible D match to TRBD1 (6 bases). With 1 base removed from V and 0 bases from J, the gap between germline ends came to 12 bases. This CDR3 comprises 16 residues. Germline-derived CDR1 and CDR2 are LGHNA and YNFKEQ. The CDR3 nucleotides read TGTGCCAGCAGCCAAGGCGGGACACTAGCTAACTATGGCTACACCTTC. This codes for CASSQGGTLANYGYTF.

Comment on this clonotype: At one boundary the junction diverges from the germline segment, which might be a read error. The chain carries TRBV6-2 or TRBV6-3 and TRBJ2-5, with TRBD1 identical over 8 bases. In germline, CDR1 is MNHEY, CDR2 SVGEGT. The CDR3 extends over 17 amino acids. Here the CDR3 DNA reads TGTGCCTGCAGTTCAGGGGGCGGCCGAGGGTACCAAGAGACCCAGTACTTC. Encoded protein: CACSSGGGRGYQETQYF.

This clonotype occurred a few times. The chain couples TRBV12-3 or TRBV12-4 to TRBJ2-7; 8 bases map to TRBD2. CDR3 length: 16 residues. The ends lost 7 bases at V and 0 bases at J; junction bases unmatched: 11. CDR3: CASTDPGGTSSYEQYF. CDR3 sequence (DNA): TGTGCCAGCACCGACCCGGGGGGGACTAGCTCCTACGAGCAGTACTTC.

This clonotype has only a few counts. The chain recombines TRBV6-5 with TRBJ1-5; D is ambiguous. V lost 4 bases and J lost 0, with 10 bases in between. CDR1 is MNHEY, CDR2 SVGAGI, per germline. The CDR3 runs 15 residues. The CDR3 loop is CASSSFRNSNQPQHF. CDR3 in DNA: TGTGCCAGCAGTTCATTCAGGAATAGCAATCAGCCCCAGCATTTT.

Concerning this clonotype itself: This clone may be a read error of a much larger clone one base away. This chain connects TRBV5-4 to TRBJ2-5; TRBD2 matches 8 bases. Germline assignment: CDR1 SGHNT and CDR2 YYREEE (reference sequence). With V trimmed by 1 base and J by 4 bases, 15 bases remained unmatched. This CDR3 has 18 residues. The CDR3: CASSLYGRAGRGGETQYF. Here the CDR3 DNA reads TGTGCCAGCAGCTTGTATGGACGAGCGGGACGGGGGGGAGAGACCCAGTACTTC. Filled out from reference TRBV5-4 and TRBJ2-5, the complete variable domain reads ETGVTQSPTHLIKTRGQQVTLRCSSQSGHNTVSWYQQALGQGPQFIFQYYREEENGRGNFPPRFSGLQFPNYSSELNVNALELDDSALYLCASSLYGRAGRGGETQYFGPGTRLLVL.

The V call is TRBV4-3, the J call TRBJ1-2; no reliable D call. Per germline, CDR1 LGHNA and CDR2 YSLEER. The CDR3 has 16 amino acids. V was pared by 0 bases and J by 7 bases, with 18 bases between. The CDR3 bases are TGCGCCAGCAGCCAAGATCGGTGGACCCTACAAGGTGGCTACACCTTC. Protein sequence: CASSQDRWTLQGGYTF.

This chain joins TRBV18 and TRBJ2-3; 9 bases match TRBD1. V lost 3 bases and J lost 3; bases outside the gene matches: 7. The CDR3 sequence is 16 residues long. The germline V gene has CDR1 KGHSH and CDR2 LQKENI. The CDR3 reads CASSPTGGAETDTQYF. DNA for the CDR3: TGTGCCAGCTCACCCACAGGGGGCGCTGAAACAGATACGCAGTATTTT.